This T cell receptor (beta chain) was observed in a study of control samples from healthy donors and cancer patients. The J segment lost 1 base and the V segment lost 0 bases, leaving 2 bases of the junction unmatched. The germline gives CDR1 SGHRS, CDR2 YFSETQ. The CDR3 consists of 16 residues. Profiled with immunoSEQ multiplex PCR; TCRdb holds only in-frame clones, not every one. Seen here are roughly 45,000 clones, around 94% observed once, and the top ten hold 0.7% to 0.85%. Sequenced input: PBMCs. The chain employs TRBV5-1 and TRBJ2-5, with TRBD1 identical over 11 bases. The TCR originated in a man younger than 45 with colorectal cancer. The CDR3 DNA follows: TGCGCCAGCAGCTTGGACGGGACAGGGGGCCAAGAGACCCAGTACTTC. It yields the protein CASSLDGTGGQETQYF.